This TCR beta chain was observed in a study of cytomegalovirus exposure and HLA in healthy donors. Study conclusions and caveats: Some V segments (TRBV6-2 and TRBV6-3 among them) were excluded as indistinguishable. In an earlier analysis, about 87% or about 30%: the productive usage of most TCR beta V segments. Later analysis found that TCR beta chains associated with HLA were more clonally expanded than other, equally common chains. A later analysis associated around 17,000 TCR beta sequences with HLA alleles at a 0.05 false discovery rate.

This clone was recorded a few times. What it recognizes is unknown. This CDR3 has 13 amino acids. V was cut by 0 bases and J by 2 bases, with 5 bases left in between. CDR1 and CDR2 (germline): LNHNV, YYDKDF (reference sequence). The PCR ran on 60 Vbeta and 13 Jbeta primers. Here immunoSEQ multiplex PCR was the method, and the copy in TCRdb shows in-frame clones only, minus some. Of about 140,000 clones in the sample, 70% to 75% were seen once. The source of this sequence is a woman in her forties in good health and CMV-seronegative. Material for sequencing was PBMCs. V and J are TRBV15 and TRBJ2-7; D unresolved. CDR3 in DNA: TGTGCCACCAGCAGAGACACAGCCTACGAGCAGTACGTC. It specifies CATSRDTAYEQYV.